This T cell receptor beta chain was captured by sequencing in a study of cytomegalovirus exposure and HLA in healthy donors. This CDR3 is 14 amino acids long. Germline V gene sequence: CDR1 SQVTM, CDR2 ANQGSEA. Trimming took 7 bases from V and 3 from J; bases not matched to a gene: 4. Method: immunoSEQ multiplex PCR; TCRdb's copy keeps in-frame clones and lacks some. The data show 200,000 to 250,000 clones, just over 85% seen once. This TCR came from a woman aged 18-29 years in good health and CMV-seronegative. Sequenced sample: PBMCs. The J gene is TRBJ2-1, the V gene TRBV29-1; 12 nucleotides agree with TRBD2. The DNA of the CDR3 is TGCAGCGCCGGACTAGCGGGGATCTACAATGAGCAGTTCTTC. The encoded protein is CSAGLAGIYNEQFF.